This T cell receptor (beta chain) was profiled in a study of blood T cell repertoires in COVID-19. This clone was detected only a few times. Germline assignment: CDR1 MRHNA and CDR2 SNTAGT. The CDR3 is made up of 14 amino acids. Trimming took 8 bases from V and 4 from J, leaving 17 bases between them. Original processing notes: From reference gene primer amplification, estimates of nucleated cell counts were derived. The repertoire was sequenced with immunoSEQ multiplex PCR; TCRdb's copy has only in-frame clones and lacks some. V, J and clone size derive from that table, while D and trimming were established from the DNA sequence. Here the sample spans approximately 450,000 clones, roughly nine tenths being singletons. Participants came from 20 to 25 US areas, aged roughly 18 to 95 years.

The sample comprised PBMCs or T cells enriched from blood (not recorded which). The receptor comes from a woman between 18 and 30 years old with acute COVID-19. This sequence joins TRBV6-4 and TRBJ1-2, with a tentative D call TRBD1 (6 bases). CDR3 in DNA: TGTGCCAGCGAACCCGACAGGATTCTCTATGGCTACACCTTC. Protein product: CASEPDRILYGYTF.